Presented here are 21 T cell receptor beta chains from one specimen sequenced in a study of T cells after yellow fever vaccination. Using its own MiXCR run on the 5' RACE reads, TCRdb lists one record per CDR3 protein. The sample carries 610,000 or so distinct CDR3 sequences, more than 9% recorded once. The sample in question was PBMCs, obtained on the day of the yellow fever booster vaccination. These receptors were obtained from a man aged 25 to 40 who received the YFV17D yellow fever vaccine.

V gene TRBV15 combines with J gene TRBJ1-1; no clear D gene. The CDR3 has 15 amino acids. Trimming stripped 4 bases from V and 5 bases from J, with 17 bases between. Germline-derived CDR1 and CDR2 are LNHNV and YYDKDF (reference sequence). The CDR3 spells CATSKAASGETEAFF. As DNA, the CDR3 is TGTGCCACCAGCAAGGCGGCGTCAGGTGAGACTGAAGCTTTCTTT.

This sequence joins TRBV19 and TRBJ2-1; 7 bases line up with TRBD2. CDR3 size: 18 residues. V trimming: 2 bases; J trimming: 8 bases; junction bases outside the gene matches: 18. Germline assignment: CDR1 LNHDA and CDR2 SQIVND (reference sequence). The chain's CDR3 is CASSISVVLGGSVYEQFF. The CDR3, as DNA: TGTGCCAGTAGTATATCAGTGGTACTGGGCGGGAGTGTCTATGAGCAGTTCTTC.

This clonotype has a handful of counts. This chain uses TRBV5-4 with TRBJ2-2; 8 positions agree with TRBD2. Losses at the gene ends were 5 bases for V and 0 bases for J; bases not matched to a gene: 6. The CDR3 is 16 amino acids. Germline V gives CDR1 SGHNT, CDR2 YYREEE (reference sequence). CDR3 bases: TGTGCCAGCAGTCCGCCGACTAGCGCGAACACCGGGGAGCTGTTTTTT. It specifies CASSPPTSANTGELFF.

This clonotype has more than one count but fewer than ten. The chain couples TRBV2 to TRBJ2-7; D is possibly TRBD1 or TRBD2 (5 bases each). Germline-derived CDR1 and CDR2 are SNHLY and FYNNEI. V was pared by 6 bases and J by 7 bases, with 19 bases between. The CDR3 extends over 14 amino acids. CDR3 residues: CASSGAGGEGEQYF. Written as DNA, the CDR3 is TGTGCCAGCAGCGGGGCGGGTGGAGAGGGAGAGCAGTACTTC.

This chain joins TRBV28 and TRBJ2-7, with 8 bases aligning to TRBD2. The CDR3 loop spans 14 amino acids. Losses at the gene ends were 5 bases for V and 11 bases for J; bases not matched to a gene: 14. Per the germline V gene, CDR1 is MDHEN and CDR2 is SYDVKM. Here the CDR3 reads CASSTPSGSRVEYF. CDR3 in DNA: TGTGCCAGCAGTACCCCTAGCGGGTCCCGGGTTGAGTACTTC.

The chain joins TRBV27 to TRBJ2-1; unclear D gene. The germline CDR1 and CDR2 sequences are MNHEY and SMNVEV (reference sequence). This CDR3 comprises 15 residues. Trimming left V 7 bases short and J 0 bases short, with 13 bases between. CDR3 bases: TGTGCCAGCACCGTCGGAACCGGCTCCTACAATGAGCAGTTCTTC. Amino acids: CASTVGTGSYNEQFF.

The V call is TRBV15, the J call TRBJ2-4; maybe TRBD1 (6 bases). The V and J ends lost 8 bases and 0 bases respectively, with 23 bases between them. Germline CDR1 and CDR2: LNHNV and YYDKDF (reference sequence). The CDR3 is 18 amino acids. Here the CDR3 reads CATGITGHGVLAKNIQYF. CDR3 nucleotide sequence: TGTGCCACCGGGATAACGGGACACGGTGTACTAGCCAAAAACATTCAGTACTTC.

This clonotype has just a few counts. V and J are TRBV5-1 and TRBJ2-5; 10 bases agree with TRBD2. Trimming removed 3 bases from V and 5 bases from J; junction bases left unmatched: 4. The CDR3 has 14 amino acids. CDR1 is SGHRS, CDR2 YFSETQ, per germline. CDR3 amino acids: CASSSLAGVETQYF. CDR3 nucleotide sequence: TGCGCCAGCAGCTCCCTAGCGGGAGTTGAGACCCAGTACTTC.

This clonotype has just a few counts. The chain has TRBV27 and TRBJ1-5; 8 nucleotides line up with TRBD1. Germline V gene lookup returns CDR1 MNHEY and CDR2 SMNVEV (reference sequence). The CDR3 length is 16 residues. J gave up 6 bases and V 6 bases, and 13 bases lay outside the gene matches. CDR3 residues: CASSTLGQGVTQPQHF. CDR3 DNA sequence: TGTGCCAGCAGCACGCTCGGACAGGGAGTTACTCAGCCCCAGCATTTT.

The genes are TRBV20-1 and TRBJ1-1; D gene ambiguous. The CDR3 extends over 14 amino acids. Per germline, CDR1 DFQATT and CDR2 SNEGSKA (reference sequence). Trimming took 4 bases from V and 4 from J, leaving 16 bases between them. The CDR3 bases are TGCAGTGCTAACTTCCGAGATGCGAGCACTGAAGCTTTCTTT. Its protein product is CSANFRDASTEAFF.

The rearrangement uses TRBV5-1 and TRBJ2-1; D assignment may be TRBD1 or TRBD2 (5 bases each). The CDR3 extends over 14 amino acids. Per germline, CDR1 SGHRS and CDR2 YFSETQ. The V and J ends lost 0 bases and 7 bases respectively, with 11 bases between them. CDR3 nucleotides: TGCGCCAGCAGCTTGGTCGGGGCCCCGAATGAGCAGTTCTTC. Translated, it gives CASSLVGAPNEQFF.

CDR3 sequence: CASSQALKGLIIGFSNEQFF. CDR3 DNA: TGTGCCAGCAGCCAAGCCCTCAAGGGGCTAATTATTGGATTCTCCAATGAGCAGTTCTTC. The chain couples TRBV3-1 to TRBJ2-1, with a tentative D call TRBD1 (5 bases). CDR1 and CDR2 from the germline V gene are LGHDT and YNNKEL (reference sequence). The CDR3 is made up of 20 amino acids. Trimming cost V 1 base and J 6 bases, with 28 bases left between them.

This clonotype came up a few times. V usage is TRBV3-1 and J usage is TRBJ1-5; TRBD1 is a possible D gene (6 bases). CDR3 length: 15 amino acids. The V gene's germline CDR1 is LGHDT and CDR2 YNNKEL (reference sequence). The V and J ends lost 3 bases and 7 bases respectively, with 16 bases between them. The CDR3: CASSHQAGAGQPQHF. The CDR3 nucleotides are TGTGCCAGCAGCCATCAGGCAGGGGCCGGACAGCCCCAGCATTTT.

The chain links TRBV7-2 to TRBJ2-2; 9 bases match TRBD1. The germline V gene encodes CDR1 SGHTA and CDR2 FQGNSA. J lost 6 bases, V lost 5 bases, and 4 bases had no gene match. The length of the CDR3 is 14 residues. In DNA, the CDR3 is TGTGCCAGCAGCACCAGACAGGGGGCCGGGGAGCTGTTTTTT. This gives the protein CASSTRQGAGELFF.

The chain carries TRBV7-6 and TRBJ2-3; 10 bases agree with TRBD2. The CDR3 length is 18 residues. Germline V gene lookup returns CDR1 SGHVS and CDR2 FNYEAQ. Germline trimming cut 1 base from V and 3 bases from J; bases unmatched to any gene: 10. This CDR3 reads CASSLDSSSGRYTDTQYF. The DNA for the CDR3 is TGTGCCAGCAGCTTAGATTCGTCTAGCGGGAGATATACAGATACGCAGTATTTT. The full variable domain, its missing parts supplied by reference TRBV7-6 and TRBJ2-3, is GAGVSQSPRYKVTKRGQDVALRCDPISGHVSLYWYRQALGQGPEFLTYFNYEAQQDKSGLPNDRFSAERPEGSISTLTIQRTEQRDSAMYRCASSLDSSSGRYTDTQYFGPGTRLTVL.

A few counts support this clonotype. The CDR3 bases are TGTGCCAGCATTCCGGCCTCCAGTTGGGACAGACCTAACAATGAGCAGTTCTTC. This sequence encodes CASIPASSWDRPNNEQFF. The V gene is TRBV27, the J gene TRBJ2-1, with 7 bases fitting TRBD1. The V and J ends lost 7 bases and 5 bases, in that order; junction bases with no gene match: 20. This CDR3 has 18 amino acids. Germline V CDR1 and CDR2: MNHEY, SMNVEV (reference sequence).

The rearrangement links TRBV15 to TRBJ2-5; D uncertain. The V end was cut by 0 bases, the J end by 1 base, with 12 bases between. The CDR3 has 16 residues. CDR1 LNHNV and CDR2 YYDKDF come from the germline V gene (reference sequence). The CDR3 reads CATSRDLSGLQETQYF. CDR3 sequence (DNA): TGTGCCACCAGCAGAGATTTGTCCGGTCTCCAAGAGACCCAGTACTTC.

The chain recombines TRBV7-2 with TRBJ2-1; 10 bases are a match to TRBD2. Germline V gene data show CDR1 as SGHTA and CDR2 as FQGNSA. The J segment lost 7 bases and the V segment lost 5 bases, leaving 11 bases of the junction unmatched. The CDR3 is made up of 16 amino acids. CDR3 loop: CASSPQAGGPRNEQFF. Written as DNA, the CDR3 is TGTGCCAGCAGCCCCCAAGCGGGAGGGCCGAGGAATGAGCAGTTCTTC. The variable domain in full, completed from reference TRBV7-2 and TRBJ2-1, reads GAGVSQSPSNKVTEKGKDVELRCDPISGHTALYWYRQSLGQGLEFLIYFQGNSAPDKSGLPSDRFSAERTGGSVSTLTIQRTQQEDSAVYLCASSPQAGGPRNEQFFGPGTRLTVL.

This clonotype has ten or more counts. The chain recombines TRBV5-1 with TRBJ2-1; unclear D gene. This CDR3 has 14 amino acids. V was cut by 2 bases and J by 3 bases, with 9 bases left in between. The germline V gene has CDR1 SGHRS and CDR2 YFSETQ. The CDR3 DNA follows: TGCGCCAGCAGCTTCGACGCGCGCTACAATGAGCAGTTCTTC. Its translation: CASSFDARYNEQFF.

This clonotype was recorded only once. A read error may explain this, as a much larger clone is one base away. This CDR3 reads CASSFRDRGGYEQYF. The DNA for the CDR3 is TGTGCCAGCAGTTTCCGGGACAGGGGAGGCTACGAGCAGTACTTC. This chain connects TRBV28 to TRBJ2-7; 10 bases match TRBD1. This CDR3 comprises 15 residues. The V gene's germline CDR1 is MDHEN and CDR2 SYDVKM. V was pared by 3 bases and J by 3 bases, with 5 bases of the junction left unmatched.

The V gene is TRBV27, the J gene TRBJ1-5; maybe TRBD1 (6 bases). Trimming stripped 6 bases from V and 6 bases from J, with 12 bases between. CDR3 length equals 13 residues. Germline V gene sequence: CDR1 MNHEY, CDR2 SMNVEV (reference sequence). CDR3 region: CASRGGLRQPQHF. The CDR3 DNA reads TGTGCCAGCAGAGGGGGGCTTCGTCAGCCCCAGCATTTT.